These 3 T cell receptor beta chains originate from one sample sequenced in a study of Ad26.COV2.S vaccination and SARS-CoV-2 variants. Treatment specified: some 20 received Ad26.COV2.S at low or high dose, single or two shots; roughly five received placebo; per-sample allocation not given. Sampling took place 63 days after the first vaccine or placebo injection. Using immunoSEQ multiplex PCR, the repertoire was profiled, and TCRdb retains in-frame clones only, with some absent. The sample has some 330,000 clones; roughly 90% are singletons. The sequences come from peripheral blood, collected in a trial of Ad26.COV2.S vaccine versus placebo. Source of these receptors: a person between 18 and 60 years old who received the Ad26.COV2.S COVID-19 vaccine or a placebo.

The V gene is TRBV3-1 (or the pseudogene TRBV3-2), the J gene TRBJ2-1, with D possibly called TRBD1 or TRBD2 (5 bases each). Deletions cut 3 bases from V and 3 bases from J, with 24 bases between. CDR1 and CDR2 from the germline V gene are LGHDT and YNNKEL (reference sequence). The CDR3 loop spans 19 amino acids. For the CDR3, the DNA is TGTGCCAGCAGCCATTCGGGGCCGACGACTGAATCCCGCTACAATGAGCAGTTCTTC. It is translated as CASSHSGPTTESRYNEQFF.

The V and J genes are TRBV29-1 and TRBJ1-2; D not resolved. Germline V CDR1 and CDR2: SQVTM, ANQGSEA. This CDR3 is built from 14 residues. Trimming shortened V by 6 bases and J by 4 bases, and 18 bases separated the two germline ends. DNA for the CDR3: TGCAGCGTCGGTAGGGCAGAGAATACCTATGGCTACACCTTC. This codes for CSVGRAENTYGYTF.

This chain uses TRBV7-2 with TRBJ2-2; 11 nucleotides agree with TRBD2. This CDR3 spans 17 amino acids. V dropped 0 bases and J dropped 7; count of bases not matched to a gene: 7. The germline V gene encodes CDR1 SGHTA and CDR2 FQGNSA. CDR3 nucleotide sequence: TGTGCCAGCAGCTTAGCAGGACTAGCGGGTGCCCACGGGGAGCTGTTTTTT. This translates into CASSLAGLAGAHGELFF.